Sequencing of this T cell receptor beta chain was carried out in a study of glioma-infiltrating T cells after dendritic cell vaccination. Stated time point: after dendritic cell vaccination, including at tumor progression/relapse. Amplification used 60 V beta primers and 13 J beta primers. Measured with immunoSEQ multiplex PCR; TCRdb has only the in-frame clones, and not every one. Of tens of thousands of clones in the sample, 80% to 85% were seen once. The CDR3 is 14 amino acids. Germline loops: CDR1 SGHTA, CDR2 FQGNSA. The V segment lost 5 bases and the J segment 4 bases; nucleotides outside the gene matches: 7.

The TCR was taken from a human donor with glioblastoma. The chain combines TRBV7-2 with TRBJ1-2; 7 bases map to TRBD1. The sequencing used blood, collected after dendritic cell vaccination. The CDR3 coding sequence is TGTGCCAGCAGCGTCCTCCGGGACAGCTATGGCTACACCTTC. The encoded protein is CASSVLRDSYGYTF.